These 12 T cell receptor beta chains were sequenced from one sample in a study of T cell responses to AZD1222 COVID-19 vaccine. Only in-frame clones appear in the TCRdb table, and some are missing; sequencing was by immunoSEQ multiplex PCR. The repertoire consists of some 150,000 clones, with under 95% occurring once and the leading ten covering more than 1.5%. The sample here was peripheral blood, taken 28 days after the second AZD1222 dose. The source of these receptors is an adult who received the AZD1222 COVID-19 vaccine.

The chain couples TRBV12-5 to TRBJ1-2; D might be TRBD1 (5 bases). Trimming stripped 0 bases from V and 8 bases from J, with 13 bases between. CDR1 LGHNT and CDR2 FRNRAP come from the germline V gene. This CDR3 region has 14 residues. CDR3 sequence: CASGLVAQGHGYTF. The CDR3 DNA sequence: TGTGCTAGTGGTTTGGTTGCCCAGGGTCACGGCTACACCTTC.

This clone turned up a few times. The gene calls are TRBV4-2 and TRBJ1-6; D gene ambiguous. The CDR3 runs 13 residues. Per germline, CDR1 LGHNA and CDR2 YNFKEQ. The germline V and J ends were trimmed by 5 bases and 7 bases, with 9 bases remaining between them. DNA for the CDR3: TGTGCCAGCAGCATTAACGGGAATTCACCCCTCCACTTT. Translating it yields CASSINGNSPLHF.

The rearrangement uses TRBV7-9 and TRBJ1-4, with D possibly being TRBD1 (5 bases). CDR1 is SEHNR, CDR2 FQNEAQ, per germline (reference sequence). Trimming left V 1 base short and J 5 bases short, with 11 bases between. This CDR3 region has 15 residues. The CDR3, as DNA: TGTGCCAGCAGCTTAGAGGGCAGGGAGAATGAAAAACTGTTTTTT. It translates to CASSLEGRENEKLFF.

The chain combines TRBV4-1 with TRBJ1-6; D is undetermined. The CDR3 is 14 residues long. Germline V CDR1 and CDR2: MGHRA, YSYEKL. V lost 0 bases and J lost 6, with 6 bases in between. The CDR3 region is CASSQDSSNSPLHF. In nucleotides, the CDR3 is TGCGCCAGCAGCCAAGATAGCAGTAATTCACCCCTCCACTTT.

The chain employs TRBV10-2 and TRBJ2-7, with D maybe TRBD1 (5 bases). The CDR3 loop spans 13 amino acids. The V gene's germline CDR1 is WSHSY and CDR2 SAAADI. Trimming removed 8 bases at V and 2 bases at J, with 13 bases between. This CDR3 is CASGRQQPYEQYF. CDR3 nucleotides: TGCGCCAGCGGACGACAGCAGCCCTACGAGCAGTACTTC.

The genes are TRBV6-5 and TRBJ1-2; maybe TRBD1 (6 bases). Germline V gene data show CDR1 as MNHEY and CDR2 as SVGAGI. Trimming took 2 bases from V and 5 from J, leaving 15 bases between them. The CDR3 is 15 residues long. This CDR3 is CASSYRLDRLYGYTF. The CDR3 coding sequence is TGTGCCAGCAGTTACCGCCTTGACAGGCTTTATGGCTACACCTTC.

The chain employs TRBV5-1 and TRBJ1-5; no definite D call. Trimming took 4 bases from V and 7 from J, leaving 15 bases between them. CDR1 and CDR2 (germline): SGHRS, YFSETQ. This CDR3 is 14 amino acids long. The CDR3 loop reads CASSPDGGWQPQHF. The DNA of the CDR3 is TGCGCCAGCAGCCCGGACGGAGGGTGGCAGCCCCAGCATTTT.

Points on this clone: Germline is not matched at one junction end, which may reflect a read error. This CDR3 is CASREASGDSPLHF. Here the CDR3 DNA reads TGTGCCAGCAGAGAAGCCTCCGGCGATTCACCCCTCCACTTT. The rearrangement uses TRBV2 and TRBJ1-6; unclear D gene. The germline gives CDR1 SNHLY, CDR2 FYNNEI. The CDR3 is 14 residues long.

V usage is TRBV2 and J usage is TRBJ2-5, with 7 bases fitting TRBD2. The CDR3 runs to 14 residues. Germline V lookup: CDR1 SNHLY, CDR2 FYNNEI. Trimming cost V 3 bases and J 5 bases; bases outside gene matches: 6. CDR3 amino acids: CASSDSGKKETQYF. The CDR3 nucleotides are TGTGCCAGCAGTGACAGCGGGAAGAAGGAGACCCAGTACTTC.

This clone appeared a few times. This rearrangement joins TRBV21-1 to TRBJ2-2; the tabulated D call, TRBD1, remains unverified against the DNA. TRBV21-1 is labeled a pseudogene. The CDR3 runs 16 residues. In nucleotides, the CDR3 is TGTGCCAGCAGCATTCGGGACACCGCGAACACCGGGGAGCTGTTTTTT. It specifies CASSIRDTANTGELFF.

The CDR3 sequence: CASSLLGVKGGYTF. CDR3 coding DNA: TGTGCCAGCAGCTTGTTAGGGGTAAAGGGAGGCTACACCTTC. This sequence joins TRBV7-2 and TRBJ1-2; a possible D gene is TRBD1 (5 bases). The germline V and J ends were trimmed by 3 bases and 8 bases, with 16 bases remaining between them. Germline V lookup: CDR1 SGHTA, CDR2 FQGNSA. The CDR3 extends over 14 amino acids. The variable domain in full, completed from reference TRBV7-2 and TRBJ1-2, reads GAGVSQSPSNKVTEKGKDVELRCDPISGHTALYWYRQSLGQGLEFLIYFQGNSAPDKSGLPSDRFSAERTGGSVSTLTIQRTQQEDSAVYLCASSLLGVKGGYTFGSGTRLTVV.

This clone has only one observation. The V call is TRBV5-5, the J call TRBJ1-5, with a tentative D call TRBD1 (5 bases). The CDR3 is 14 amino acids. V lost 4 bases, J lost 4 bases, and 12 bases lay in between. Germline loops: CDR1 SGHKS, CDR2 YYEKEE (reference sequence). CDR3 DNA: TGTGCCAGCAGCGTCGGACATCCTAATCAGCCCCAGCATTTT. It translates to CASSVGHPNQPQHF.